A selection of T cell receptor beta chains follows, all from one sample in a study of cytomegalovirus exposure and HLA in healthy donors. This table comes from immunoSEQ multiplex PCR, and its TCRdb copy is limited to in-frame clones, with some not included. This sample's table has about 200,000 clones. The sequencing input was PBMCs. These receptors all come from a boy younger than 18 in good health and CMV-seronegative. The conserved cysteine and the conserved F or W are not part of the CDR3 here.

v_call	j_call	cdr3_aa
TRBV30	TRBJ2-1	AWTLSPYNEQF
TRBV5-1	TRBJ2-2	ASRDRANTGELF
TRBV5-1	TRBJ2-2	ASSSYGLALDRDTGELF
TRBV19	TRBJ1-4	ATSGTGIEKLF
TRBV2	TRBJ2-1	ANPQGALKGEQF
TRBV7-9	TRBJ2-1	ASSLAGSNEQF
TRBV6-6	TRBJ2-7	ASSYSGTGATYEQY
TRBV18	TRBJ1-4	ASSPGGENPPTPLEKLF
TRBV5-1	TRBJ2-2	ASSLTTGDTGELF
TRBV28	TRBJ2-3	ASTPSGGPTDTQY
TRBV5-1	TRBJ1-5	ASSLTGGLHQPQH
TRBV7-3	TRBJ1-1	ASSLIGGIDEAF
TRBV2	TRBJ1-5	ASNQQGRPQH
TRBV7-2	TRBJ1-5	ASSLSAASQPQH
TRBV19	TRBJ2-5	ASSFSPDSQQETQY
TRBV5-3	TRBJ1-1	ARSAPGQGSTEAF
TRBV5-8	TRBJ2-7	ASSLEISRVYEQY
TRBV7-9	TRBJ2-2	ASSLKGLAGNTGELF
TRBV28	TRBJ1-5	ASTPRLWVSSNQPQH
TRBV19	TRBJ1-6	ASTDSLNSPLH
TRBV5-4	TRBJ2-3	ASSRLAGGSAQY
TRBV4-3	TRBJ2-7	ASSQGSGTAYYEQY
TRBV5-1	TRBJ1-1	ASSLGSRTGTSEAF
TRBV30	TRBJ2-1	AWTTLGGGGF
TRBV9	TRBJ2-1	ASSAGGISYNEQF